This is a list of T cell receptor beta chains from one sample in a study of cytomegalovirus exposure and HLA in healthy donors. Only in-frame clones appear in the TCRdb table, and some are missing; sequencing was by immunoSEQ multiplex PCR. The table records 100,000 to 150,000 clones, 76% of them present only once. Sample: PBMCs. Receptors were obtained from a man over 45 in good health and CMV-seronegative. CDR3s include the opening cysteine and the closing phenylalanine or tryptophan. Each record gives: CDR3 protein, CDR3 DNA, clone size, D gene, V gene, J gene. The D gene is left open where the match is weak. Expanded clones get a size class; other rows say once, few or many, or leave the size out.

CDR3aa: CSVAGNSNQPQHF
CDR3nt: TGCAGCGTTGCCGGGAACAGCAATCAGCCCCAGCATTTT
abundance: NA
d_gene: NA
v_gene: TRBV29-1
j_gene: TRBJ1-5

CDR3aa: CASSPNGGAGTDTQYF
CDR3nt: TGTGCCAGCTCACCAAACGGGGGGGCCGGCACAGATACGCAGTATTTT
abundance: few
d_gene: TRBD2
v_gene: TRBV18
j_gene: TRBJ2-3

CDR3aa: CASSWEGGGEETQYF
CDR3nt: TGTGCCAGCAGCTGGGAGGGGGGGGGCGAAGAGACCCAGTACTTC
abundance: NA
d_gene: NA
v_gene: TRBV6-5
j_gene: TRBJ2-5

CDR3aa: CASSQGAGETQYF
CDR3nt: TGCGCCAGCAGCCAAGGGGCAGGAGAGACCCAGTACTTC
abundance: NA
d_gene: NA
v_gene: TRBV4-1
j_gene: TRBJ2-5

CDR3aa: CASSVGGGETQYF
CDR3nt: TGTGCCAGCAGCGTAGGGGGGGGAGAGACCCAGTACTTC
abundance: once
d_gene: TRBD2
v_gene: TRBV9
j_gene: TRBJ2-5

CDR3aa: CASSPGASGGPEQFF
CDR3nt: TGTGCCAGCAGTCCCGGTGCTAGCGGGGGGCCTGAGCAGTTCTTC
abundance: NA
d_gene: TRBD2
v_gene: TRBV28
j_gene: TRBJ2-1

CDR3aa: CASTIVAGQGTEAFF
CDR3nt: TGTGCCAGCACCATCGTCGCAGGGCAAGGCACTGAAGCTTTCTTT
abundance: NA
d_gene: NA
v_gene: TRBV7-2
j_gene: TRBJ1-1

CDR3aa: CASSHRGAGGPSDTQYF
CDR3nt: TGTGCCAGCAGCCACCGGGGGGCGGGGGGGCCGTCGGATACGCAGTATTTT
abundance: few
d_gene: TRBD2
v_gene: TRBV4-2
j_gene: TRBJ2-3

CDR3aa: CASSPWGAGTDTNQPQHF
CDR3nt: TGCGCCAGCAGCCCGTGGGGCGCCGGGACAGACACAAATCAGCCCCAGCATTTT
abundance: NA
d_gene: TRBD1
v_gene: TRBV5-1
j_gene: TRBJ1-5

CDR3aa: CASSYHRGSSYEQYF
CDR3nt: TGTGCCAGCAGTTACCACAGGGGCAGCTCCTACGAGCAGTACTTC
abundance: once
d_gene: TRBD1
v_gene: TRBV6-5
j_gene: TRBJ2-7

CDR3aa: CATSRTGTDTQYF
CDR3nt: TGTGCCACCAGCAGGACGGGGACAGATACGCAGTATTTT
abundance: NA
d_gene: NA
v_gene: TRBV15
j_gene: TRBJ2-3

CDR3aa: CASSRGTNEKLFF
CDR3nt: TGTGCCAGCAGTCGGGGGACTAATGAAAAACTGTTTTTT
abundance: once
d_gene: NA
v_gene: TRBV6-1
j_gene: TRBJ1-4

CDR3aa: CASSKLLQGPTNEKLFF
CDR3nt: TGTGCCAGCAGCAAACTCCTCCAGGGTCCAACTAATGAAAAACTGTTTTTT
abundance: few
d_gene: NA
v_gene: TRBV9
j_gene: TRBJ1-4

CDR3aa: CASSLVGTSGGGADTQYF
CDR3nt: TGCGCCAGCAGCTTGGTGGGGACTAGCGGGGGGGGAGCAGATACGCAGTATTTT
abundance: NA
d_gene: TRBD2
v_gene: TRBV5-1
j_gene: TRBJ2-3

CDR3aa: CAISVGLVAGSTDTQYF
CDR3nt: TGTGCCATCAGTGTAGGGTTGGTAGCGGGAAGCACAGATACGCAGTATTTT
abundance: NA
d_gene: TRBD2
v_gene: TRBV10-3
j_gene: TRBJ2-3

CDR3aa: CASSLSGNQPQHF
CDR3nt: TGTGCCAGCAGCCTTTCAGGCAATCAGCCCCAGCATTTT
abundance: NA
d_gene: NA
v_gene: TRBV6-1
j_gene: TRBJ1-5

CDR3aa: CASSQVLAEETQYF
CDR3nt: TGCGCCAGCAGCCAAGTACTAGCGGAGGAGACCCAGTACTTC
abundance: NA
d_gene: TRBD2
v_gene: TRBV4-1
j_gene: TRBJ2-5

CDR3aa: CASSPPGPGELFF
CDR3nt: TGTGCCAGCAGTCCCCCAGGGCCCGGGGAGCTGTTTTTT
abundance: NA
d_gene: NA
v_gene: TRBV6-1
j_gene: TRBJ2-2

CDR3aa: CASSPAGQRGVTGELFF
CDR3nt: TGTGCCAGCTCACCGGCTGGACAGAGAGGGGTTACCGGGGAGCTGTTTTTT
abundance: few
d_gene: NA
v_gene: TRBV18
j_gene: TRBJ2-2

CDR3aa: CASSSDTYEQYF
CDR3nt: TGTGCCAGCAGTTCAGACACGTACGAGCAGTACTTC
abundance: NA
d_gene: NA
v_gene: TRBV7-9
j_gene: TRBJ2-7

CDR3aa: CASSKDPGNYGYTF
CDR3nt: TGTGCCAGCAGCAAAGATCCGGGTAACTATGGCTACACCTTC
abundance: once
d_gene: NA
v_gene: TRBV21-1
j_gene: TRBJ1-2

CDR3aa: CASSRVEEGNSPLHF
CDR3nt: TGTGCCAGTAGTAGGGTGGAGGAGGGTAATTCACCCCTCCACTTT
abundance: NA
d_gene: NA
v_gene: TRBV19
j_gene: TRBJ1-6

CDR3aa: CASSSRPSGGYGYTF
CDR3nt: TGTGCCAGCAGCTCGAGGCCCTCTGGAGGCTATGGCTACACCTTC
abundance: NA
d_gene: NA
v_gene: TRBV5-6
j_gene: TRBJ1-2

CDR3aa: CASSRTASTDTQYF
CDR3nt: TGCGCCAGCAGCAGGACAGCTAGCACAGATACGCAGTATTTT
abundance: NA
d_gene: NA
v_gene: TRBV4-1
j_gene: TRBJ2-3

CDR3aa: CASSVGQVSYEQYF
CDR3nt: TGTGCCAGCAGCGTAGGGCAGGTGAGCTACGAGCAGTACTTC
abundance: NA
d_gene: NA
v_gene: TRBV9
j_gene: TRBJ2-7

CDR3aa: CASSFSGTGDNEQFF
CDR3nt: TGTGCCAGCAGCTTCTCCGGGACAGGAGACAATGAGCAGTTCTTC
abundance: NA
d_gene: TRBD1
v_gene: TRBV11-3
j_gene: TRBJ2-1

CDR3aa: CASSMGLGDEQFF
CDR3nt: TGTGCCAGTAGTATGGGGCTAGGGGATGAGCAGTTCTTC
abundance: NA
d_gene: NA
v_gene: TRBV19
j_gene: TRBJ2-1

CDR3aa: CAALSTGGEAFF
CDR3nt: TGTGCCGCCCTATCGACAGGGGGAGAAGCTTTCTTT
abundance: NA
d_gene: TRBD1
v_gene: TRBV28
j_gene: TRBJ1-1

CDR3aa: CASSLGHPNTGELFF
CDR3nt: TGCGCCAGCAGCTTGGGGCACCCGAACACCGGGGAGCTGTTTTTT
abundance: NA
d_gene: NA
v_gene: TRBV5-1
j_gene: TRBJ2-2

CDR3aa: CASSPSGGGAGGTDTQYF
CDR3nt: TGCGCCAGCAGCCCCTCGGGCGGGGGGGCCGGGGGCACAGATACGCAGTATTTT
abundance: NA
d_gene: TRBD2
v_gene: TRBV4-3
j_gene: TRBJ2-3

CDR3aa: CASGRTGDNSPLHF
CDR3nt: TGCGCCAGCGGCAGGACAGGGGATAATTCACCCCTCCACTTT
abundance: NA
d_gene: TRBD1
v_gene: TRBV5-1
j_gene: TRBJ1-6

CDR3aa: CASSPGTGQPYGYTF
CDR3nt: TGTGCCAGCAGCCCGGGAACCGGACAGCCCTATGGCTACACCTTC
abundance: NA
d_gene: NA
v_gene: TRBV9
j_gene: TRBJ1-2

CDR3aa: CASSEFGTAYNEQFF
CDR3nt: TGTGCCAGCAGTGAATTTGGGACAGCCTACAATGAGCAGTTCTTC
abundance: NA
d_gene: TRBD1
v_gene: TRBV6-1
j_gene: TRBJ2-1

CDR3aa: CASSLEATDTQYF
CDR3nt: TGTGCCAGCAGCTTAGAAGCAACAGATACGCAGTATTTT
abundance: NA
d_gene: NA
v_gene: TRBV7-9
j_gene: TRBJ2-3

CDR3aa: CASSLSGDPYNEQFF
CDR3nt: TGCGCCAGCAGCCTTAGCGGGGACCCCTACAATGAGCAGTTCTTC
abundance: few
d_gene: TRBD2
v_gene: TRBV5-1
j_gene: TRBJ2-1

CDR3aa: CASSLPSLTRDAFF
CDR3nt: TGTGCCAGCAGCTTACCATCTTTGACGAGGGATGCTTTCTTT
abundance: few
d_gene: NA
v_gene: TRBV13
j_gene: TRBJ1-1

CDR3aa: CAWSVTSTEAQHF
CDR3nt: TGTGCCTGGAGTGTAACGAGTACTGAAGCCCAGCATTTT
abundance: NA
d_gene: NA
v_gene: TRBV30
j_gene: TRBJ1-5

CDR3aa: CASSQELGWSKNIQYF
CDR3nt: TGTGCCAGCAGCCAAGAGCTAGGCTGGTCCAAAAACATTCAGTACTTC
abundance: once
d_gene: NA
v_gene: TRBV4-2
j_gene: TRBJ2-4

CDR3aa: CASSPRFVTMTDTQYF
CDR3nt: TGCGCCAGCAGCCCTAGATTTGTTACGATGACAGATACGCAGTATTTT
abundance: NA
d_gene: NA
v_gene: TRBV4-1
j_gene: TRBJ2-3

CDR3aa: CASSPGPTRGSPLHF
CDR3nt: TGTGCCAGCAGCCCAGGGCCCACAAGAGGTTCACCCCTCCACTTT
abundance: NA
d_gene: NA
v_gene: TRBV11-2
j_gene: TRBJ1-6

CDR3aa: CASSSTGGNEKLFF
CDR3nt: TGCGCCAGCAGCTCGACAGGGGGTAATGAAAAACTGTTTTTT
abundance: NA
d_gene: TRBD1
v_gene: TRBV5-1
j_gene: TRBJ1-4

CDR3aa: CASSELDRGSYGYTF
CDR3nt: TGTGCCAGCAGTGAGCTTGACAGGGGAAGCTATGGCTACACCTTC
abundance: NA
d_gene: TRBD1
v_gene: TRBV6-1
j_gene: TRBJ1-2

CDR3aa: CSVAVGGGNSPLHF
CDR3nt: TGCAGCGTTGCGGTAGGGGGTGGGAATTCACCCCTCCACTTT
abundance: few
d_gene: NA
v_gene: TRBV29-1
j_gene: TRBJ1-6

CDR3aa: CASSPTYRGRGEQYF
CDR3nt: TGTGCCAGCAGCCCGACGTACAGGGGGCGCGGCGAGCAGTACTTC
abundance: NA
d_gene: TRBD1
v_gene: TRBV7-6
j_gene: TRBJ2-7

CDR3aa: CSAWSGGNPDTQYF
CDR3nt: TGCAGCGCCTGGAGCGGGGGTAACCCAGATACGCAGTATTTT
abundance: NA
d_gene: TRBD2
v_gene: TRBV29-1
j_gene: TRBJ2-3

CDR3aa: CASSVAGSGGYYEQYF
CDR3nt: TGTGCCAGCAGCGTAGCTGGTAGCGGGGGATACTACGAGCAGTACTTC
abundance: NA
d_gene: TRBD2
v_gene: TRBV9
j_gene: TRBJ2-7

CDR3aa: CAATGTTTLGGANVLTF
CDR3nt: TGTGCCGCAACCGGGACAACTACCCTTGGCGGGGCCAACGTCCTGACTTTC
abundance: NA
d_gene: NA
v_gene: TRBV27
j_gene: TRBJ2-6

CDR3aa: CASSVPPGGYEQFF
CDR3nt: TGTGCCAGCAGTGTTCCACCTGGGGGCTATGAGCAGTTCTTC
abundance: NA
d_gene: NA
v_gene: TRBV2
j_gene: TRBJ2-1

CDR3aa: CASSLVGETQYF
CDR3nt: TGTGCCAGCAGCTTAGTCGGGGAGACCCAGTACTTC
abundance: NA
d_gene: NA
v_gene: TRBV11-2
j_gene: TRBJ2-5